The sequence of this TCR beta chain was determined in a study of Graves' ophthalmopathy and Graves' hyperthyroidism. Germline CDR1 reads SGHAT; CDR2 reads FQDESV (reference sequence). Trimming stripped 4 bases from V and 3 bases from J, with 7 bases between. CDR3 length: 12 residues. Symptoms, serum thyroxine and TRAb, thyroid ultrasound, and orbital computed tomography formed the diagnostic basis. Amplification of the TCR beta CDR3 regions used RNA transcripts (as template). Second-round multiplex PCR followed a first-round RT-PCR using HTBI primers. TCRdb independently ran MiXCR on the multiplex PCR reads; one entry per CDR3 protein. The sample records over a million distinct CDR3 sequences, about two fifths being singletons.

The chain employs TRBV11-1 and TRBJ2-7, with no clear D. This TCR came from an adult man with Graves' hyperthyroidism. The sample comprised peripheral blood or thyroid tissue (not recorded which). In nucleotides, the CDR3 is TGTGCCAGCAGCTCAGCCTTCTACGAGCAGTACTTC. Protein product: CASSSAFYEQYF. Complete variable domain (other parts from reference TRBV11-1 and TRBJ2-7): EAEVAQSPRYKITEKSQAVAFWCDPISGHATLYWYRQILGQGPELLVQFQDESVVDDSQLPKDRFSAERLKGVDSTLKIQPAELGDSAMYLCASSSAFYEQYFGPGTRLTVT.